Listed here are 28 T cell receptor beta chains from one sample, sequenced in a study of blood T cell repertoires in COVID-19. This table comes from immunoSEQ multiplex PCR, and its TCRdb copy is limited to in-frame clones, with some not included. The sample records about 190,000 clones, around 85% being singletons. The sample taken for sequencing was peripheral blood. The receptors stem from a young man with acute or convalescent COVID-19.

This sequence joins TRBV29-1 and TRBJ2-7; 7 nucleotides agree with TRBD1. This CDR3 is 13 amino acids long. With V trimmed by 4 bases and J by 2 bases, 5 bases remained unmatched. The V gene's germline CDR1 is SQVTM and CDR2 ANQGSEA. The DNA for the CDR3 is TGCAGCGTTGGACGGACAGGAACCTACGAGCAGTACTTC. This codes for CSVGRTGTYEQYF.

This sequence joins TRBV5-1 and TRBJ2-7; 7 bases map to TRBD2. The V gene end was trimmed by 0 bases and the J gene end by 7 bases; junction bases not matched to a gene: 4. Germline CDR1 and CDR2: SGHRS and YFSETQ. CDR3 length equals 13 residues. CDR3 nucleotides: TGCGCCAGCAGCTTGGGTCTCGGGAGGGAGCAGTACTTC. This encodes CASSLGLGREQYF.

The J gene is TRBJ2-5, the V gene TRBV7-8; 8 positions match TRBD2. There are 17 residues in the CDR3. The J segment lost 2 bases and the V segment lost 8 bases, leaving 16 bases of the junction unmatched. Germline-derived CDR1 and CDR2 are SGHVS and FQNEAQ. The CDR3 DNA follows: TGTGCCAGCTCCGCCCGGGAGCGGGAGAATTGGCAAGAGACCCAGTACTTC. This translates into CASSARERENWQETQYF.

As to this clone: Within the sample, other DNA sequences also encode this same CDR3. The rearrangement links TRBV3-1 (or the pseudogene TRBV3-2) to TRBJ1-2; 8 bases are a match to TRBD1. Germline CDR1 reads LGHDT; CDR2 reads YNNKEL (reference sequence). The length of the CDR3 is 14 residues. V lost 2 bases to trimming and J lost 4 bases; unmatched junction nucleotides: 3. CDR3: CASSQLTGGYGYTF. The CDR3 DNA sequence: TGTGCCAGCAGCCAATTAACAGGGGGCTATGGCTACACCTTC.

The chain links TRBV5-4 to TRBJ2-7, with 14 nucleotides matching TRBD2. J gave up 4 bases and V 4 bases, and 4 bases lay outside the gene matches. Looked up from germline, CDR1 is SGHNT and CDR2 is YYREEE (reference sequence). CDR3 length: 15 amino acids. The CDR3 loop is CASSGGTSGSYEQYF. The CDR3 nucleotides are TGTGCCAGCAGCGGGGGGACTAGCGGGAGTTACGAGCAGTACTTC. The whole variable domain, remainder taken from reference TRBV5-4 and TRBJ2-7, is ETGVTQSPTHLIKTRGQQVTLRCSSQSGHNTVSWYQQALGQGPQFIFQYYREEENGRGNFPPRFSGLQFPNYSSELNVNALELDDSALYLCASSGGTSGSYEQYFGPGTRLTVT.

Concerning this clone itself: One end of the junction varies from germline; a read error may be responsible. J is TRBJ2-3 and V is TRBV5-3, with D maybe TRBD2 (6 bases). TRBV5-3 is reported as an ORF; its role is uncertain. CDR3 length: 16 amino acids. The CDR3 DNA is TGTGCCAGAAGCCCACGGGAGCATCGTGGCACCGATACGCAGTATTTT. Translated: CARSPREHRGTDTQYF.

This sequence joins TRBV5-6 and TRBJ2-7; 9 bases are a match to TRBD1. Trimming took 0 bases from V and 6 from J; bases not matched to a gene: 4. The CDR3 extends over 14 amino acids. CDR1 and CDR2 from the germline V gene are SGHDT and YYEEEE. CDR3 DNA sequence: TGTGCCAGCAGCTTGGTCGACAGGGGGTCCGAGCAGTACTTC. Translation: CASSLVDRGSEQYF.

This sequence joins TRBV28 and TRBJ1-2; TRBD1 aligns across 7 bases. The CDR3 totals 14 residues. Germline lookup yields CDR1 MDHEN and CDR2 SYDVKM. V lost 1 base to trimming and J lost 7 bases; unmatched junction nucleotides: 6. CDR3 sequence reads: CASSLSTQGGGYTF. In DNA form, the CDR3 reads TGTGCCAGCAGTTTATCTACCCAGGGGGGTGGCTACACCTTC.

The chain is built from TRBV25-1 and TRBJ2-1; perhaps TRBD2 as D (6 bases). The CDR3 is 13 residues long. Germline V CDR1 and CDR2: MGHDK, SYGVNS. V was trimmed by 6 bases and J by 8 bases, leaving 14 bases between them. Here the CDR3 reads CASSGNLADEQFF. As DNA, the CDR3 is TGTGCCAGCAGCGGAAATTTAGCGGATGAGCAGTTCTTC.

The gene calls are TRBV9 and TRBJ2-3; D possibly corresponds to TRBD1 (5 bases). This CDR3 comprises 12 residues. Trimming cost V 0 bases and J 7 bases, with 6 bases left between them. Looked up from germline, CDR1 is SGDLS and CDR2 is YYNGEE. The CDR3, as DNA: TGTGCCAGCAGCGTAGAGGGGAATACGCAGTATTTT. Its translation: CASSVEGNTQYF.

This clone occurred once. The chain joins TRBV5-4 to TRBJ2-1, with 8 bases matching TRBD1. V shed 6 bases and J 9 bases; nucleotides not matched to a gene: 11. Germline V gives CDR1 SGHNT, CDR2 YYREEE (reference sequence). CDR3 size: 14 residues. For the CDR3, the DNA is TGTGCCAGCAAGAATGACAGGGGCTGGGGTGAGCAGTTCTTC. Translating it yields CASKNDRGWGEQFF.

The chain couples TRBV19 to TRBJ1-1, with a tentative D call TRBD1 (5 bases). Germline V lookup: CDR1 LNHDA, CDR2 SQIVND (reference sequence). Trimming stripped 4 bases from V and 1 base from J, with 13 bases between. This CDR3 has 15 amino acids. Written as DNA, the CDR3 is TGTGCCAGTAGTAACCAGGGCTCCAGGAACACTGAAGCTTTCTTT. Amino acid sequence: CASSNQGSRNTEAFF.

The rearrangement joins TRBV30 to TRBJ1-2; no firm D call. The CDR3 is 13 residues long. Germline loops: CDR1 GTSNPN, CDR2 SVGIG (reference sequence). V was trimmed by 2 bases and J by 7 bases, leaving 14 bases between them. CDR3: CAWSSKDYRGYTF. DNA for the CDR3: TGTGCCTGGAGTTCTAAAGACTACCGTGGCTACACCTTC.

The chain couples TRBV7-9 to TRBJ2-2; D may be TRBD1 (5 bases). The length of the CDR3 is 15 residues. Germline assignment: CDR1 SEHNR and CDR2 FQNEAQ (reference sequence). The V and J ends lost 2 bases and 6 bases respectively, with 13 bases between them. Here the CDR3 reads CASSLYDRKSGELFF. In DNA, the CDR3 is TGTGCCAGCAGCTTATACGACAGAAAGTCCGGGGAGCTGTTTTTT.

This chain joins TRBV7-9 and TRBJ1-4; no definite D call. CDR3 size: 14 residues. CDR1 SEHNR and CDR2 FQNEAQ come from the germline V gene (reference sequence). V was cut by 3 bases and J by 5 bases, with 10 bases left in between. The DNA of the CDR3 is TGTGCCAGCAGCTTTTACGGTCAAAATGAAAAACTGTTTTTT. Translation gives CASSFYGQNEKLFF. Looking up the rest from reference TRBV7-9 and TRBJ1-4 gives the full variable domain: DTGVSQNPRHKITKRGQNVTFRCDPISEHNRLYWYRQTLGQGPEFLTYFQNEAQLEKSRLLSDRFSAERPKGSFSTLEIQRTEQGDSAMYLCASSFYGQNEKLFFGSGTQLSVL.

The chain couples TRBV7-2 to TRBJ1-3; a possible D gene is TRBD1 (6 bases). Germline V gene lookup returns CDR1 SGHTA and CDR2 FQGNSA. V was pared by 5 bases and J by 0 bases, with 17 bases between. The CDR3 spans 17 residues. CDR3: CASSPFLWTDSGNTIYF. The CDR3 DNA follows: TGTGCCAGCAGCCCATTTCTATGGACAGACTCTGGAAACACCATATATTTT.

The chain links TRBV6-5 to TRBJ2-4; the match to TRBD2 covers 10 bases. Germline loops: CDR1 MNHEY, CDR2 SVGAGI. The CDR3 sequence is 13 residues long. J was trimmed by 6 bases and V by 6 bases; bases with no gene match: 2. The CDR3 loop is CASSRTSGNIQYF. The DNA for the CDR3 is TGTGCCAGCAGCCGGACTAGCGGAAACATTCAGTACTTC.

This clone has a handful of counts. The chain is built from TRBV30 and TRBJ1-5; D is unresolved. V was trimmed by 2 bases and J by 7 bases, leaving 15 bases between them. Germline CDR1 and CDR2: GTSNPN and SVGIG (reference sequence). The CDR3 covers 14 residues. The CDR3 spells CAWSPLAAEQPQHF. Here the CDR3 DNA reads TGTGCCTGGAGTCCCCTCGCGGCGGAGCAGCCCCAGCATTTT.

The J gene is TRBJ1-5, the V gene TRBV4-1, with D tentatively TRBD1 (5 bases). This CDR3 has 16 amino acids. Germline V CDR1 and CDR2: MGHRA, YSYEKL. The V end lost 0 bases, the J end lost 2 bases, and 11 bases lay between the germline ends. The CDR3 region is CASSQDRRGGNQPQHF. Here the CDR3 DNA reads TGCGCCAGCAGCCAAGACCGGAGGGGTGGCAATCAGCCCCAGCATTTT.

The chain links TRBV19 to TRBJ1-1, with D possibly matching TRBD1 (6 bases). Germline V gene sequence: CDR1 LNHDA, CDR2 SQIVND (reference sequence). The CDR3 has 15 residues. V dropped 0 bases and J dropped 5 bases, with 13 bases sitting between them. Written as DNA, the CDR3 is TGTGCCAGTAGTATAGAACCAGGGGTCGTAACTGAAGCTTTCTTT. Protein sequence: CASSIEPGVVTEAFF.

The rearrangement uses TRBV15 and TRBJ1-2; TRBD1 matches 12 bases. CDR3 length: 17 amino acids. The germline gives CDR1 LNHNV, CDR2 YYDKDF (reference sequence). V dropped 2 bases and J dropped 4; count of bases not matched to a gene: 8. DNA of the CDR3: TGTGCCACCAGCAGACCTCCGGGACAGGGGGCTATCTATGGCTACACCTTC. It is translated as CATSRPPGQGAIYGYTF. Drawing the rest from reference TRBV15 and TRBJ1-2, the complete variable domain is DAMVIQNPRYQVTQFGKPVTLSCSQTLNHNVMYWYQQKSSQAPKLLFHYYDKDFNNEADTPDNFQSRRPNTSFCFLDIRSPGLGDTAMYLCATSRPPGQGAIYGYTFGSGTRLTVV.

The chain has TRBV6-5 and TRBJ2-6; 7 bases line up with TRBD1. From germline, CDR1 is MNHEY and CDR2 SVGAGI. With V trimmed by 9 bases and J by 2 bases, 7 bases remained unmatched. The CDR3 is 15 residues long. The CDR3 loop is CASNLDRAGANVLTF. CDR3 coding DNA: TGTGCCAGTAACCTCGACAGGGCTGGGGCCAACGTCCTGACTTTC.

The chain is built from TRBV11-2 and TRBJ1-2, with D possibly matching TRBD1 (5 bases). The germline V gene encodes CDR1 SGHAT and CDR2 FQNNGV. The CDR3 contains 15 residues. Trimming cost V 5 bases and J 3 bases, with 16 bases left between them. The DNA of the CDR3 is TGTGCCAGCAGCCCGGGGGAGAGGGGACACTATGGCTACACCTTC. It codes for CASSPGERGHYGYTF.

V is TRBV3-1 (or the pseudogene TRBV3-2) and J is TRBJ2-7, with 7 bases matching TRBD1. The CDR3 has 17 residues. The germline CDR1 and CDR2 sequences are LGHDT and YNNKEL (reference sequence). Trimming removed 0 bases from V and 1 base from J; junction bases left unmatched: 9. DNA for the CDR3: TGTGCCAGCAGCCAAGATCTGGGACAGCTACGATCCTACGAGCAGTACTTC. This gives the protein CASSQDLGQLRSYEQYF.

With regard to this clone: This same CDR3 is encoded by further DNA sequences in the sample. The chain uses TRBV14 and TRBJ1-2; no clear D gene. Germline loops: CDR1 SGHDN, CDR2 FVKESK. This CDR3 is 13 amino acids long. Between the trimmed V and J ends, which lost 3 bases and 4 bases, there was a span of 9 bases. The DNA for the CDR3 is TGTGCCAGCAGCCAGGGGAGAAGCTATGGCTACACCTTC. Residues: CASSQGRSYGYTF.

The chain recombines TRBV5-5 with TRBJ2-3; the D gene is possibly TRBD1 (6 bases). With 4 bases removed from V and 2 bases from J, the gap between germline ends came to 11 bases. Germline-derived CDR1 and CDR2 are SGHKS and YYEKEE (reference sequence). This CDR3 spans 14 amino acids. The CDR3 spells CASSQVGATDTQYF. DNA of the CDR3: TGTGCCAGCAGCCAAGTGGGGGCCACAGATACGCAGTATTTT.

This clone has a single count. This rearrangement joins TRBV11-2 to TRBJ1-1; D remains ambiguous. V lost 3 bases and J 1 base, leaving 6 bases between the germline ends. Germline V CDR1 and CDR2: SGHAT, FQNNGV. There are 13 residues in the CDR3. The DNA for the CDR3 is TGTGCCAGCAGCTTGACTGGGAACACTGAAGCTTTCTTT. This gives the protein CASSLTGNTEAFF. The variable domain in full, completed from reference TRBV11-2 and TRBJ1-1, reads EAGVAQSPRYKIIEKRQSVAFWCNPISGHATLYWYQQILGQGPKLLIQFQNNGVVDDSQLPKDRFSAERLKGVDSTLKIQPAKLEDSAVYLCASSLTGNTEAFFGQGTRLTVV.

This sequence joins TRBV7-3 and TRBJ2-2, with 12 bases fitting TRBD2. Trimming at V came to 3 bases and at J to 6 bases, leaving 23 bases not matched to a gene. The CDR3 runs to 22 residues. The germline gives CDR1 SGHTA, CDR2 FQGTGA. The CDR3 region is CASSFKRYRVVLAGGVSGELFF. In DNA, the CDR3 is TGTGCCAGCAGCTTCAAAAGATACAGGGTGGTCCTAGCGGGAGGGGTATCCGGGGAGCTGTTTTTT.